This T cell receptor beta chain was captured by sequencing in a study of post-analysis software for immune sequencing data. Whole-study results and caveats: Clustering by F measure revealed strong co-clustering among samples prepared together in one batch. The study found TRBV5-6, TRBV5-1 and TRBV20-1 among 5 or 6 TRBV segments more frequent in patients than controls. For normalized Chao1 diversity, multiple sclerosis patients scored significantly lower than controls did.

The length of the CDR3 is 12 residues. Germline-derived CDR1 and CDR2 are SEHNR and FQNEAQ (reference sequence). V was pared by 11 bases and J by 3 bases, with 13 bases between. There are a few counts of this clonotype. Its specificity is unknown. Unique molecular identifiers were carried by the TCR beta cDNA libraries. Input amounts of about 0.85 to 11 million T cells were used. These gave 500,000 or so cDNA molecules, so each molecule approximated one T cell. TCRdb reanalysed the PCR reads using MiXCR and keeps one entry per CDR3 protein. In the table there are roughly 540,000 distinct CDR3 sequences, approximately 34% of which are singletons.

The sequence derives from a girl aged 2-17 years with multiple sclerosis. Sequencing was performed on blood. The J gene is TRBJ1-2, the V gene TRBV7-9; D is undetermined. The CDR3 DNA follows: TGTGCCTCGCGACGGCTAGACTATGGCTACACCTTC. Its protein product is CASRRLDYGYTF.